Following are 13 T cell receptor beta chains from one sample sequenced in a study of memory CD4+ T cells and cytomegalovirus serostatus. Clones were sequenced by immunoSEQ multiplex PCR, and TCRdb holds only the in-frame ones, with some missing. The table includes approximately 56,000 clones, about 80% detected once. Single viable CD3+CD4+CD8-CD45RO+ cells were sorted as the memory CD4+ T cells. Sequencing was done on a sample of memory CD4+ T cells from blood. These receptors originate from an adult in good health and CMV-seronegative.

The rearrangement joins TRBV6-6 to TRBJ2-1; D could derive from TRBD1 or TRBD2 (5 bases each). Trimming shortened V by 6 bases and J by 7 bases, and 16 bases separated the two germline ends. Germline V CDR1 and CDR2: MNHNY, SVGAGI (reference sequence). This CDR3 spans 14 amino acids. Written as DNA, the CDR3 is TGTGCCAGCAGCCAACGGAGAGGGGTAAATGAGCAGTTCTTC. Protein sequence: CASSQRRGVNEQFF.

The rearrangement joins TRBV5-1 to TRBJ2-3; no reliable D call. The CDR3 covers 14 residues. Germline V gene data show CDR1 as SGHRS and CDR2 as YFSETQ. Trimming stripped 4 bases from V and 0 bases from J, with 9 bases between. CDR3 sequence: CASSVAGSTDTQYF. CDR3 nucleotides: TGCGCCAGCAGCGTGGCAGGAAGCACAGATACGCAGTATTTT. Together with reference TRBV5-1 and TRBJ2-3, the CDR3 gives the full variable domain: KAGVTQTPRYLIKTRGQQVTLSCSPISGHRSVSWYQQTPGQGLQFLFEYFSETQRNKGNFPGRFSGRQFSNSRSEMNVSTLELGDSALYLCASSVAGSTDTQYFGPGTRLTVL.

The V and J genes are TRBV14 and TRBJ2-5, with D perhaps matching TRBD1 or TRBD2 (6 bases each). V lost 5 bases, J lost 5 bases, and 18 bases lay in between. This CDR3 contains 15 residues. Germline V gene lookup returns CDR1 SGHDN and CDR2 FVKESK. CDR3 loop: CASSGGQGRQETQYF. The CDR3 DNA is TGTGCCAGCAGCGGGGGGCAGGGGCGGCAGGAGACCCAGTACTTC. Full variable domain (remainder filled in from reference TRBV14 and TRBJ2-5): EAGVTQFPSHSVIEKGQTVTLRCDPISGHDNLYWYRRVMGKEIKFLLHFVKESKQDESGMPNNRFLAERTGGTYSTLKVQPAELEDSGVYFCASSGGQGRQETQYFGPGTRLLVL.

CDR3 in amino acids: CASSGGTSGGNEQFF. The CDR3 DNA sequence: TGTGCCAGCAGCGGCGGGACTAGCGGGGGTAATGAGCAGTTCTTC. The chain employs TRBV5-8 and TRBJ2-1; 14 bases map to TRBD2. CDR3 length equals 15 residues. V was clipped by 4 bases and J by 7 bases; unmatched bases: 4. Germline CDR1 SGHTS, CDR2 YDEGEE.

The J gene is TRBJ1-4, the V gene TRBV5-1; D is possibly TRBD1 (5 bases). The CDR3 runs 15 residues. V was cut by 5 bases and J by 0 bases, with 11 bases left in between. Germline V gives CDR1 SGHRS, CDR2 YFSETQ. In DNA, the CDR3 is TGCGCCAGCAGACCCCAGACAGCAACTAATGAAAAACTGTTTTTT. Translation gives CASRPQTATNEKLFF.

The rearrangement uses TRBV28 and TRBJ1-4, with D uncertain. The germline V gene encodes CDR1 MDHEN and CDR2 SYDVKM. The CDR3 extends over 14 amino acids. V lost 3 bases, J lost 6 bases, and 11 bases lay in between. Written as DNA, the CDR3 is TGTGCCAGCAGTTTCTGGGGAGGGCATGAAAAACTGTTTTTT. Translation gives CASSFWGGHEKLFF. The full variable domain, rest sourced from reference TRBV28 and TRBJ1-4, is DVKVTQSSRYLVKRTGEKVFLECVQDMDHENMFWYRQDPGLGLRLIYFSYDVKMKEKGDIPEGYSVSREKKERFSLILESASTNQTSMYLCASSFWGGHEKLFFGSGTQLSVL.

V usage is TRBV16 and J usage is TRBJ1-3, with D unclear. Trimming pared 4 bases from V and 1 base from J, leaving 8 bases between. Germline CDR1 and CDR2: KGHSY and FQNENV. The CDR3 runs 14 residues. The CDR3 sequence: CASSRSSSGNTIYF. As DNA, the CDR3 is TGTGCCAGCAGCCGCTCATCGTCTGGAAACACCATATATTTT. Using reference TRBV16 and TRBJ1-3 for the parts outside the CDR3, the full variable domain is GEEVAQTPKHLVRGEGQKAKLYCAPIKGHSYVFWYQQVLKNEFKFLISFQNENVFDETGMPKERFSAKCLPNSPCSLEIQATKLEDSAVYFCASSRSSSGNTIYFGEGSWLTVV.

This clone has more than one count but fewer than ten. The CDR3 sequence is CSVLWGWAQYF. The CDR3 DNA sequence: TGCAGTGTTCTTTGGGGCTGGGCCCAGTACTTC. V and J are TRBV20-1 and TRBJ2-5; D possibly corresponds to TRBD1 (5 bases). The CDR3 is made up of 11 amino acids. V shed 7 bases and J shed 9 bases, with 15 bases lying between them. Germline V lookup: CDR1 DFQATT, CDR2 SNEGSKA (reference sequence).

The chain joins TRBV5-4 to TRBJ1-1; 7 bases are a match to TRBD1. Germline loops: CDR1 SGHNT, CDR2 YYREEE (reference sequence). The CDR3 is made up of 15 amino acids. The V segment lost 4 bases and the J segment 5 bases; nucleotides outside the gene matches: 11. CDR3 DNA: TGTGCCAGCAGCCCAATTAAACAGGGGAGTACTGAAGCTTTCTTT. Its protein product is CASSPIKQGSTEAFF.

The chain recombines TRBV5-1 with TRBJ2-5; 11 bases align to TRBD1. Germline CDR1 SGHRS, CDR2 YFSETQ. The V segment lost 3 bases and the J segment 11 bases; nucleotides outside the gene matches: 12. The CDR3 runs 15 residues. CDR3 loop: CASSSGQGAFPGQYF. The CDR3 region has the DNA TGCGCCAGCAGCTCTGGACAGGGGGCCTTCCCGGGACAGTACTTC.

V and J are TRBV4-3 and TRBJ2-2, with 9 bases lining up with TRBD2. Germline V gives CDR1 LGHNA, CDR2 YSLEER. The CDR3 covers 15 residues. Trimming removed 4 bases from V and 0 bases from J; junction bases left unmatched: 0. CDR3 region: CASSRLAANTGELFF. The CDR3 DNA sequence: TGCGCCAGCAGCCGACTAGCGGCGAACACCGGGGAGCTGTTTTTT.

The chain is built from TRBV9 and TRBJ2-7; 10 bases agree with TRBD1. Trimming at V came to 4 bases and at J to 7 bases, leaving 11 bases not matched to a gene. The CDR3 has 15 amino acids. Germline V gene sequence: CDR1 SGDLS, CDR2 YYNGEE. The CDR3 is CASSPGDRGRGEQYF. DNA for the CDR3: TGTGCCAGCAGCCCAGGGGACAGGGGCCGCGGAGAGCAGTACTTC.

This sequence joins TRBV7-3 and TRBJ2-2, with D unclear. There are 14 residues in the CDR3. Trimming shortened V by 5 bases and J by 2 bases, and 9 bases separated the two germline ends. Germline CDR1 is SGHTA and CDR2 is FQGTGA. The CDR3: CASSLDGNTGELFF. The DNA of the CDR3 is TGTGCCAGCAGCCTGGACGGAAACACCGGGGAGCTGTTTTTT.